This TCR beta chain was recovered during a study of blood T cell repertoires in COVID-19. Clones were sequenced by immunoSEQ multiplex PCR, and TCRdb holds only the in-frame ones, with some missing. The data contain about 250,000 clones, 80% to 90% of them singletons. Recovery meant two consecutive negative NP/OP PCR tests, professional clearance, or resolved symptoms. After removal of 0 bases from V and 6 bases from J, the junction contained 9 bases not matched to a gene. This CDR3 comprises 17 residues. Germline V CDR1 and CDR2: LGHNA, YNFKEQ. The sequence derives from a woman under 30 who had recovered from COVID-19. The sample comprised PBMCs or T cells enriched from blood (not recorded which). The V and J genes are TRBV4-2 and TRBJ2-3, with 10 bases matching TRBD2. CDR3 nucleotides: TGTGCCAGCAGCCAAGAAGGTAGCGGGGGGCCTTGGGATACGCAGTATTTT. Translating it yields CASSQEGSGGPWDTQYF.